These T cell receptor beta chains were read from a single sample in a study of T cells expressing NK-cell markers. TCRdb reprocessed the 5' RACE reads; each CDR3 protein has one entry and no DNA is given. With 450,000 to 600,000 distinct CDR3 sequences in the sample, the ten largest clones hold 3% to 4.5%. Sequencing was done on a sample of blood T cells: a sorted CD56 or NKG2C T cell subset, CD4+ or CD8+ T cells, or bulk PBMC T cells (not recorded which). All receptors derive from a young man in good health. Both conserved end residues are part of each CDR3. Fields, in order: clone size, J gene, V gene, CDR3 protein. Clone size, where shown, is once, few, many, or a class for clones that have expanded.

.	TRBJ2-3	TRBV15	CATSRNLILASTDTQYF
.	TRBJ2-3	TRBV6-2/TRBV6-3	CASSPGGGSPDTQYF
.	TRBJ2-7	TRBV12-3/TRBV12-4	CASSLGLGKEQYF
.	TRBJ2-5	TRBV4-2	CASSQERDSGRAGETQYF
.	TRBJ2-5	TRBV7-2	CASSLSGMQETQYF
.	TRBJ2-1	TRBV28	CASSFGTSGDSGEQFF
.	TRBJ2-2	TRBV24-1	CATSDYQGGGELFF
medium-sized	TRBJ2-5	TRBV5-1	CASSLEETQYF
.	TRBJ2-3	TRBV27	CASSLRGLAGPASTDTQYF
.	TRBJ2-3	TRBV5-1	CASQTDGRGDTQYF
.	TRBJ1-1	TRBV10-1	CASRNGQANTEAFF
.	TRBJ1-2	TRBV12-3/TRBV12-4	CASSQDSNYGYTF
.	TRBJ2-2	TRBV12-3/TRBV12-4	CASTIGASGRAGELFF
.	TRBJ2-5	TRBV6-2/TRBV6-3	CASSYLTAQETQYF
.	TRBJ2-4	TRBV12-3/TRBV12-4	CASSSRNKNIQYF
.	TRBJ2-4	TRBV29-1	CSVPGPDMREQYF
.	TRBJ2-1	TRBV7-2	CASSSFGLAGSNEQFF
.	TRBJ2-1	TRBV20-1	CSAPPGAGAYNEQFF
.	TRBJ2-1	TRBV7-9	CASSLVHPGGAEQFF
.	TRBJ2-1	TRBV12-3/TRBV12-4	CASSLASSTNEQFF
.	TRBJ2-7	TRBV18	CASSPSRNEQYF
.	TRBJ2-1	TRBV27	CASSFVAGEHNEQFF
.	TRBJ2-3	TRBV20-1	CSARMVAENRFPFGTQYF
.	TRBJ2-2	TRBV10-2	CASSDRTKISGELFF
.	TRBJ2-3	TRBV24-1	CATSDYLAGGRADTQYF
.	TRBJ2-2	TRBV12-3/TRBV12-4	CASRIKGGSGTGELFF
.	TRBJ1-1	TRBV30	CAWRVQGLGAEAFF
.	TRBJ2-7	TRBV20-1	CSARDGDRGSYEQYF
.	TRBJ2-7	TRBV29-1	CSVEDRGTSIYEQYF
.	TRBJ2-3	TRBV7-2	CASSGGTSVPDTQYF
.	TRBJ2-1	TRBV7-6	CASGGISYNEQFF
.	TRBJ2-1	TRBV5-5	CASSLRTGYNEQFF
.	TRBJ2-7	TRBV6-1	CASSRLAANEQYF
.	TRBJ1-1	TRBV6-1	CASRRTGRFTEAFF
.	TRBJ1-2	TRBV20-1	CSAREDTPFYYGYTF
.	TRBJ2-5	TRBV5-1	CASSLFLWETQYF
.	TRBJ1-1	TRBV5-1	CASSSRDRGGKGTEAFF
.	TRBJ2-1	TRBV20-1	CSADRGRASYNEQFF
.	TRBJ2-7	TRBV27	CASSLLGDSPYEQYF
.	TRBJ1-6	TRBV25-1	CASSESHKFYSPLHF
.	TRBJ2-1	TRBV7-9	CASSLLGADEQFF
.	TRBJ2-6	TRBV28	CASSSFGTGTGANVLTF
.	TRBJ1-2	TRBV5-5	CASSLGTSSVYGYTF
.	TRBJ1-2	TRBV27	CASSLKPDTGNYGYTF